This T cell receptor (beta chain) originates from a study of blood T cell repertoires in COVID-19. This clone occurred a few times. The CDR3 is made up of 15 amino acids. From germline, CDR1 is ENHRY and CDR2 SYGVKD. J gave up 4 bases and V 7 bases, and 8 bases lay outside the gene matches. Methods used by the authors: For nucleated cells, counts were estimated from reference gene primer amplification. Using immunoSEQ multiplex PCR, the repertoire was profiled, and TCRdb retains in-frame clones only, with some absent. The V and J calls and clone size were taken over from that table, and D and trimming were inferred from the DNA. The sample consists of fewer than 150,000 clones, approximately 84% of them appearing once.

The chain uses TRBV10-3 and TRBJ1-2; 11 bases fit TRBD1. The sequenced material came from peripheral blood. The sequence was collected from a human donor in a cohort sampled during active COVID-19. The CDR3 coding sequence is TGTGCCATCACCGCAGGGACAGGGGGTCTCTATGGCTACACCTTC. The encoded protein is CAITAGTGGLYGYTF.